One and the same sample provided the 13 T cell receptor beta chains below, sequenced in a study of blood T cell repertoires in COVID-19. Repertoires were generated with immunoSEQ multiplex PCR, while TCRdb's copy carries only in-frame clones and drops some. This table has around 31,000 clones, approximately 90% appearing once. Sequenced material: peripheral blood. The receptors come from a man between 60 and 75 years old with acute or convalescent COVID-19.

V is TRBV27 and J is TRBJ2-7; D is perhaps TRBD2 (5 bases). V lost 5 bases and J 0 bases, leaving 20 bases between the germline ends. Per the germline V gene, CDR1 is MNHEY and CDR2 is SMNVEV (reference sequence). This CDR3 contains 17 residues. The DNA of the CDR3 is TGTGCCAGCAGTCCCCTCCCCGTAGGGAGAGTCTCCTACGAGCAGTACGTC. This translates into CASSPLPVGRVSYEQYV.

The count of this clone is one. This chain connects TRBV19 to TRBJ2-2, with 11 bases identical to TRBD2. V shed 5 bases, J shed 4 bases, and the junction held 6 bases outside the gene matches. CDR1 is LNHDA, CDR2 SQIVND, per germline (reference sequence). The CDR3 runs 16 residues. The CDR3 region is CASSAGTSGFTGELFF. The DNA for the CDR3 is TGTGCCAGTAGTGCAGGGACTAGCGGTTTCACCGGGGAGCTGTTTTTT.

V is TRBV5-6 and J is TRBJ2-5; perhaps TRBD2 as D (6 bases). Germline CDR1 and CDR2: SGHDT and YYEEEE. CDR3 length: 14 residues. Trimming shortened V by 2 bases and J by 5 bases, and 13 bases separated the two germline ends. In nucleotides, the CDR3 is TGTGCCAGCAGCTTTGGGCACCGGGGGGAGACCCAGTACTTC. It yields the protein CASSFGHRGETQYF.

The rearrangement joins TRBV27 to TRBJ1-2; D remains ambiguous. This CDR3 has 14 amino acids. V lost 1 base and J 7 bases, leaving 13 bases between the germline ends. Germline lookup yields CDR1 MNHEY and CDR2 SMNVEV (reference sequence). CDR3 sequence: CASSLLAEPSGYTF. DNA for the CDR3: TGTGCCAGCAGTTTATTGGCAGAACCTAGTGGCTACACCTTC.

A note on this clone: The sample carries other DNA sequences with the same CDR3. The V gene is TRBV7-2, the J gene TRBJ2-1, with 8 bases fitting TRBD2. CDR1 SGHTA and CDR2 FQGNSA come from the germline V gene. The CDR3 loop spans 15 amino acids. Germline trimming cut 5 bases from V and 0 bases from J; bases unmatched to any gene: 3. CDR3 nucleotides: TGTGCCAGCAGCCCCAGCGGGAGCTCCTACAATGAGCAGTTCTTC. Translating gives CASSPSGSSYNEQFF.

The rearrangement links TRBV7-9 to TRBJ2-5; 12 nucleotides align to TRBD2. J was trimmed by 5 bases and V by 5 bases; bases with no gene match: 6. Per germline, CDR1 SEHNR and CDR2 FQNEAQ (reference sequence). This CDR3 region has 15 residues. The CDR3 region has the DNA TGTGCCAGCAGCGCACTAGCGGGAGGATGGGAGACCCAGTACTTC. Amino acid sequence: CASSALAGGWETQYF. Combining the CDR3 with reference TRBV7-9 and TRBJ2-5 gives the whole variable domain DTGVSQNPRHKITKRGQNVTFRCDPISEHNRLYWYRQTLGQGPEFLTYFQNEAQLEKSRLLSDRFSAERPKGSFSTLEIQRTEQGDSAMYLCASSALAGGWETQYFGPGTRLLVL.

CDR3 coding DNA: TGTGCCAGCAGTGAGAGAACTGGAAACACCATATATTTT. Its translation: CASSERTGNTIYF. The chain couples TRBV6-1 to TRBJ1-3; no definite D call. V lost 3 bases to trimming and J lost 2 bases, with 5 bases between them. The CDR3 totals 13 residues. Germline CDR1 and CDR2: MNHNS and SASEGT.

This chain connects TRBV10-3 to TRBJ2-3; 13 bases match TRBD2. The trim removed 4 bases at V and 4 bases at J, leaving 2 bases unmatched. The length of the CDR3 is 15 residues. Germline CDR1 is ENHRY and CDR2 is SYGVKD. The CDR3 nucleotides are TGTGCCATCAGTGTGGGACTAGCGGGACCAGATACGCAGTATTTT. Residues: CAISVGLAGPDTQYF.

This rearrangement joins TRBV24-1 to TRBJ2-5; 16 bases align to TRBD2. This CDR3 is built from 19 residues. Germline CDR1 KGHDR, CDR2 SFDVKD. Trimming cost V 3 bases and J 2 bases; bases outside gene matches: 8. The CDR3 DNA reads TGTGCCACCAGTGATACCGGGACTAGCGGGAGGGTAGGGCAAGAGACCCAGTACTTC. This translates into CATSDTGTSGRVGQETQYF.

This chain connects TRBV6-5 to TRBJ2-2, with 10 nucleotides matching TRBD1. Germline loops: CDR1 MNHEY, CDR2 SVGAGI. This CDR3 comprises 14 residues. Trimming removed 6 bases from V and 7 bases from J; junction bases left unmatched: 5. CDR3 DNA sequence: TGTGCCAGCAGGGACAGGGGGGTCCACGGGGAGCTGTTTTTT. It specifies CASRDRGVHGELFF.

The rearrangement joins TRBV6-5 to TRBJ1-1; 7 bases are a match to TRBD1. The J segment lost 7 bases and the V segment lost 6 bases, leaving 8 bases of the junction unmatched. Germline CDR1 MNHEY, CDR2 SVGAGI. CDR3 size: 13 residues. The CDR3 protein is CASSPETGIEAFF. CDR3 DNA sequence: TGTGCCAGCAGCCCCGAGACAGGGATTGAAGCTTTCTTT.

The CDR3, as DNA: TGCGCCAGCAGCTATGACCGGGTCCGGGGGACTGAAGCTTTCTTT. Protein product: CASSYDRVRGTEAFF. The V and J genes are TRBV4-3 and TRBJ1-1, with a tentative D call TRBD1 (5 bases). Germline lookup yields CDR1 LGHNA and CDR2 YSLEER. The V end lost 5 bases, the J end lost 5 bases, and 18 bases lay between the germline ends. This CDR3 is built from 15 residues.

The CDR3 nucleotides read TGTGCCAGCAGCGCCGACAGGGGAGAGTCTGGCTACACCTTC. Translated, it gives CASSADRGESGYTF. J is TRBJ1-2 and V is TRBV11-3; 8 bases are shared with TRBD1. Germline lookup yields CDR1 SGHNT and CDR2 YENEEA. With V trimmed by 5 bases and J by 7 bases, 9 bases remained unmatched. This CDR3 has 14 amino acids.